Below, 18 T cell receptor beta chains from the same sample are listed, as sequenced in a study of blood T cell repertoires in COVID-19. Profiling relied on immunoSEQ multiplex PCR, and the TCRdb table lists in-frame clones only, not all of them. Of roughly 86,000 clones in the sample, roughly four fifths were seen once. The sample was peripheral blood. The source of these receptors is a woman between 70 and 85 years old with acute or convalescent COVID-19.

The CDR3 protein is CASSAGGKQPQHF. In nucleotides, the CDR3 is TGTGCCAGCAGTGCAGGGGGTAAGCAGCCCCAGCATTTT. The chain is built from TRBV2 and TRBJ1-5; 7 bases are shared with TRBD1. The CDR3 is 13 residues long. From germline, CDR1 is SNHLY and CDR2 FYNNEI. The ends lost 4 bases at V and 7 bases at J; junction bases unmatched: 4.

This chain uses TRBV19 with TRBJ1-5; D is unclear. Trimming left V 6 bases short and J 3 bases short, with 18 bases between. In germline, CDR1 is LNHDA, CDR2 SQIVND (reference sequence). CDR3 size: 16 residues. The CDR3 spells CASRNLVGRSNQPQHF. CDR3 coding DNA: TGTGCCAGTAGGAATCTCGTGGGGAGGTCCAATCAGCCCCAGCATTTT.

This clone was picked up one time. The rearrangement joins TRBV10-3 to TRBJ1-1; 9 bases fit TRBD1. Germline lookup yields CDR1 ENHRY and CDR2 SYGVKD. V was pared by 6 bases and J by 5 bases, with 7 bases of the junction left unmatched. The CDR3 is 14 residues long. The CDR3 reads CAISAGTGRTEAFF. As DNA, the CDR3 is TGTGCCATCAGCGCCGGGACAGGGAGGACTGAAGCTTTCTTT.

The rearrangement uses TRBV11-2 and TRBJ1-2; D is undetermined. CDR1 and CDR2 (germline): SGHAT, FQNNGV. V lost 1 base to trimming and J lost 0 bases, with 3 bases between them. CDR3 size: 13 residues. The CDR3 loop reads CASSLGANYGYTF. The CDR3 nucleotides are TGTGCCAGCAGCTTAGGCGCTAACTATGGCTACACCTTC.

The rearrangement joins TRBV19 to TRBJ1-1; D is undetermined. Germline assignment: CDR1 LNHDA and CDR2 SQIVND (reference sequence). The CDR3 has 14 amino acids. The ends were cut back, 7 bases at V and 1 base at J, with 13 bases in the middle. CDR3 nucleotides: TGTGCCAGTACAGTTCGCCCTCCGAACACTGAAGCTTTCTTT. Amino acids: CASTVRPPNTEAFF. Using reference TRBV19 and TRBJ1-1 for the parts outside the CDR3, the full variable domain is DGGITQSPKYLFRKEGQNVTLSCEQNLNHDAMYWYRQDPGQGLRLIYYSQIVNDFQKGDIAEGYSVSREKKESFPLTVTSAQKNPTAFYLCASTVRPPNTEAFFGQGTRLTVV.

The chain uses TRBV5-1 and TRBJ2-1; the D gene is possibly TRBD2 (5 bases). The CDR3 is 16 residues long. The V and J ends lost 3 bases and 0 bases respectively, with 13 bases between them. Germline-derived CDR1 and CDR2 are SGHRS and YFSETQ. The DNA for the CDR3 is TGCGCCAGCAGCTCCCAAGCGGAGAGCTCCTACAATGAGCAGTTCTTC. It encodes CASSSQAESSYNEQFF.

The V call is TRBV25-1, the J call TRBJ2-2; no firm D call. V was cut by 5 bases and J by 7 bases, with 8 bases left in between. Germline V lookup: CDR1 MGHDK, CDR2 SYGVNS. The CDR3 extends over 12 amino acids. DNA for the CDR3: TGTGCCAGCAGTAACAGCATCGGGGAGCTGTTTTTT. As protein: CASSNSIGELFF.

V is TRBV10-3 and J is TRBJ1-6, with D possibly matching TRBD1 (6 bases). The germline gives CDR1 ENHRY, CDR2 SYGVKD. Trimming took off 8 bases at V and 0 bases at J, with 14 bases between the two ends. The CDR3 runs to 16 residues. The CDR3 DNA sequence: TGTGCCATCTCGGACAGCCTCTACTCCTATAATTCACCCCTCCACTTT. This sequence encodes CAISDSLYSYNSPLHF.

The J gene is TRBJ2-7, the V gene TRBV2, with TRBD1 identical over 10 bases. The CDR3 loop spans 13 amino acids. J was trimmed by 5 bases and V by 7 bases; bases with no gene match: 5. Germline-derived CDR1 and CDR2 are SNHLY and FYNNEI. The CDR3 sequence: CASKDRGLDEQYF. The CDR3 DNA is TGTGCCAGCAAAGACAGGGGGCTAGACGAGCAGTACTTC.

This clone is a singleton in its sample. This specimen includes other DNA sequences encoding the same CDR3. The J gene is TRBJ1-1, the V gene TRBV10-1; D gene ambiguous. The CDR3 is made up of 13 amino acids. Between the trimmed V and J ends, which lost 2 bases and 5 bases, there was a span of 9 bases. CDR1 and CDR2 (germline): WNHNN, SYGVQD (reference sequence). The CDR3 coding sequence is TGCGCCAGCAGTGAGGGTCAGGCGACTGAAGCTTTCTTT. It codes for CASSEGQATEAFF.

V and J are TRBV4-1 and TRBJ2-1, with 9 positions matching TRBD2. The junction had 8 bases not matched to a gene; V was cut back by 0 bases and J by 8 bases. CDR1 and CDR2 (germline): MGHRA, YSYEKL. This CDR3 has 16 residues. In nucleotides, the CDR3 is TGCGCCAGCAGCCAAGATGGGCGGGGGGGCCCACATGAGCAGTTCTTC. Its translation is CASSQDGRGGPHEQFF.

DNA for the CDR3: TGCGCCAGCAGCTTGGGACGGGTGAACACCGGGGAGCTGTTTTTT. Translating it yields CASSLGRVNTGELFF. The V gene is TRBV5-1, the J gene TRBJ2-2; D remains ambiguous. Per the germline V gene, CDR1 is SGHRS and CDR2 is YFSETQ. The V gene lost 0 bases and the J gene lost 1 base, with 7 bases spanning the gap. The CDR3 has 15 amino acids.

The V and J genes are TRBV5-4 and TRBJ2-5; TRBD2 matches at 9 bases. V lost 3 bases, J lost 1 base, and 7 bases stayed unmatched. Germline V gene lookup returns CDR1 SGHNT and CDR2 YYREEE (reference sequence). The CDR3 is 16 residues long. As DNA, the CDR3 is TGTGCCAGCAGCTGGCGTAGCGGGGGCCCCCAAGAGACCCAGTACTTC. Translated: CASSWRSGGPQETQYF.

In its sample, this clone ranks as medium-sized (0.01 to 0.1%). The chain recombines TRBV7-6 with TRBJ1-1, with a possible D match to TRBD1 (6 bases). Per germline, CDR1 SGHVS and CDR2 FNYEAQ. This CDR3 has 16 residues. V was shortened by 1 base and J by 1 base, with 13 bases between the two germline ends. The CDR3 region is CASSLGTGTSNTEAFF. As DNA, the CDR3 is TGTGCCAGCAGCTTAGGGACCGGGACATCGAACACTGAAGCTTTCTTT.

The chain's CDR3 is CASSQDAYGEAFF. For the CDR3, the DNA is TGTGCCAGCAGCCAAGACGCGTACGGTGAAGCTTTCTTT. The V and J genes are TRBV14 and TRBJ1-1; no clear D. Germline CDR1 is SGHDN and CDR2 is FVKESK. The CDR3 sequence is 13 residues long. Deletions cut 0 bases from V and 7 bases from J, with 9 bases between.

The chain recombines TRBV10-3 with TRBJ2-5, with D perhaps TRBD2 (6 bases). Germline CDR1 ENHRY, CDR2 SYGVKD. This CDR3 has 12 residues. The V end was cut by 8 bases, the J end by 3 bases, with 10 bases between. As DNA, the CDR3 is TGTGCCATCGGGACGGGGGAAGAGACCCAGTACTTC. Translated: CAIGTGEETQYF.

The chain couples TRBV4-1 to TRBJ2-7; 7 nucleotides match TRBD1. With V trimmed by 4 bases and J by 4 bases, 13 bases remained unmatched. Germline assignment: CDR1 MGHRA and CDR2 YSYEKL. The CDR3 is made up of 16 amino acids. Here the CDR3 DNA reads TGCGCCAGCAGCCCAACCGGACAGGCTTTCGTTTACGAGCAGTACTTC. Translated, it gives CASSPTGQAFVYEQYF.

This chain joins TRBV5-1 and TRBJ1-3; 7 bases are shared with TRBD1. The CDR3 has 14 amino acids. V shed 2 bases, J shed 4 bases, and the junction held 3 bases outside the gene matches. Germline V lookup: CDR1 SGHRS, CDR2 YFSETQ. Written as DNA, the CDR3 is TGCGCCAGCAGCTTCGAGACAGGGGGAAACACCATATATTTT. Translated: CASSFETGGNTIYF.